The 6 T cell receptor beta chains below come from one sample, sequenced in a study of blood T cell repertoires in COVID-19. Some clones are missing from TCRdb's copy, which holds only in-frame ones; the method was immunoSEQ multiplex PCR. The table records 200,000 to 300,000 clones, around 86% of them present only once. Sequencing input: peripheral blood. All receptors derive from a woman aged 60-70 years with COVID-19, enrolled during active disease.

This clone was detected only once. The chain carries TRBV10-1 and TRBJ2-5, with D hard to call. V lost 0 bases, J lost 8 bases, and 10 bases lay in between. CDR3 length equals 13 residues. Germline V gene lookup returns CDR1 WNHNN and CDR2 SYGVQD (reference sequence). The DNA of the CDR3 is TGCGCCAGCAGTGAGTCGTCTGTGACAACCCAGTACTTC. This gives the protein CASSESSVTTQYF.

The V and J genes are TRBV19 and TRBJ2-1, with 14 nucleotides matching TRBD2. Germline V lookup: CDR1 LNHDA, CDR2 SQIVND (reference sequence). The CDR3 extends over 16 amino acids. The V segment lost 6 bases and the J segment 7 bases; nucleotides outside the gene matches: 8. The CDR3 DNA is TGTGCCAGTAGGGGACTAGCGGGAGTATCTTTTAATGAGCAGTTCTTC. It is translated as CASRGLAGVSFNEQFF.

The rearrangement joins TRBV7-9 to TRBJ2-3; D perhaps matches TRBD2 (6 bases). The V end was cut by 3 bases, the J end by 5 bases, with 18 bases between. CDR1 SEHNR and CDR2 FQNEAQ come from the germline V gene (reference sequence). The CDR3 length is 16 residues. This CDR3 is CASSFQPGARGDTQYF. For the CDR3, the DNA is TGTGCCAGCAGCTTCCAACCGGGAGCGCGCGGAGATACGCAGTATTTT.

This rearrangement joins TRBV28 to TRBJ1-1; D possibly corresponds to TRBD1 (5 bases). Between the trimmed V and J ends, which lost 3 bases and 0 bases, there was a span of 14 bases. The CDR3 is 16 amino acids. Germline V CDR1 and CDR2: MDHEN, SYDVKM. CDR3 amino acids: CASSLGAGRLNTEAFF. DNA for the CDR3: TGTGCCAGCAGTTTGGGCGCGGGACGCTTGAACACTGAAGCTTTCTTT.

This clone has just a few counts. The chain combines TRBV29-1 with TRBJ1-1, with 7 bases identical to TRBD1. The trim removed 7 bases at V and 1 base at J, leaving 9 bases unmatched. Germline assignment: CDR1 SQVTM and CDR2 ANQGSEA. The CDR3 covers 14 residues. As DNA, the CDR3 is TGCAGCGCCCGACAGGGATCTCCGAACACTGAAGCTTTCTTT. This codes for CSARQGSPNTEAFF.

The chain carries TRBV24-1 and TRBJ2-1; TRBD1 aligns across 10 bases. Germline V gives CDR1 KGHDR, CDR2 SFDVKD. V lost 4 bases to trimming and J lost 6 bases; unmatched junction nucleotides: 5. CDR3 length equals 15 residues. This chain's CDR3 is CATSEPGTGANEQFF. Here the CDR3 DNA reads TGTGCCACCAGTGAACCCGGGACAGGGGCCAATGAGCAGTTCTTC.